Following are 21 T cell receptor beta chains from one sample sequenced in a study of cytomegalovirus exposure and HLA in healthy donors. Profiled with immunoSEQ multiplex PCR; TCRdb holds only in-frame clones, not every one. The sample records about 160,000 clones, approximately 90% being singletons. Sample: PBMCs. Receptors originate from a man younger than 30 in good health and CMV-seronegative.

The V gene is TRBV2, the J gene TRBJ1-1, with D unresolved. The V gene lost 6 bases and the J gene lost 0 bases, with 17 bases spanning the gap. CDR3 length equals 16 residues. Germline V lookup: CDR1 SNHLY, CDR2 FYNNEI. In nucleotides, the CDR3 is TGTGCCAGCAGAATGGACGGAGGAATCATGAACACTGAAGCTTTCTTT. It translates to CASRMDGGIMNTEAFF.

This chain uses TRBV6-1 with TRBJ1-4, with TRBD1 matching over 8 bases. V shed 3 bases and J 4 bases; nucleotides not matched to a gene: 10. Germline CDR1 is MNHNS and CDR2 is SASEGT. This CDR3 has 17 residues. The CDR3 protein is CASSEISNRGNNEKLFF. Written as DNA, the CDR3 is TGTGCCAGCAGTGAGATAAGCAACAGGGGGAATAATGAAAAACTGTTTTTT.

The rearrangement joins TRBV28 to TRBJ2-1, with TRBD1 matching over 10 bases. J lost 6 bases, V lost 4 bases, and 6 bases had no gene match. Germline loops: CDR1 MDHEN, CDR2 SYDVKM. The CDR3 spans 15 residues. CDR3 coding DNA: TGTGCCAGCAGTTCACGGGGGACAGGGGTCAATGAGCAGTTCTTC. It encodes CASSSRGTGVNEQFF.

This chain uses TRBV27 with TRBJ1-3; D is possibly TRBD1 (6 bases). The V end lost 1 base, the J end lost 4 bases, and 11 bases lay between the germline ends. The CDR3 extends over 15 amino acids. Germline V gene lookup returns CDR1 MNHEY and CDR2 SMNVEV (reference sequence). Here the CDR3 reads CASSLFRGAGNTIYF. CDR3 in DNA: TGTGCCAGCAGTTTATTCAGGGGAGCGGGAAACACCATATATTTT.

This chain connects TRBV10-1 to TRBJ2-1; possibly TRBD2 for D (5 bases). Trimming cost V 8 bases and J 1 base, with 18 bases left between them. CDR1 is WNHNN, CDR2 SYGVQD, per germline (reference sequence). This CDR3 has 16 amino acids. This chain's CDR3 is CASSDSGGRSYNEQFF. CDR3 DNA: TGCGCCAGCTCCGATTCTGGAGGCAGGTCCTACAATGAGCAGTTCTTC.

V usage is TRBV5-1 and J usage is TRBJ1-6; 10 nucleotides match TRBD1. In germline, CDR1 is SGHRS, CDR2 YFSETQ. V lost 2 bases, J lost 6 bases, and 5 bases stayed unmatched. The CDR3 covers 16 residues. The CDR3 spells CASSFGQGESNSPLHF. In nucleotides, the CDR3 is TGCGCCAGCAGCTTCGGACAGGGGGAGTCTAATTCACCCCTCCACTTT.

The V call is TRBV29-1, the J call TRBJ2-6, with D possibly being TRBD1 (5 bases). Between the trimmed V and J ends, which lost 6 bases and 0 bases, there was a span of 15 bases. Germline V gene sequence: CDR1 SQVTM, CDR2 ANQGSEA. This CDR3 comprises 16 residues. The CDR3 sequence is CSVHWTSPSGANVLTF. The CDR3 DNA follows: TGCAGCGTCCACTGGACATCCCCCTCTGGGGCCAACGTCCTGACTTTC.

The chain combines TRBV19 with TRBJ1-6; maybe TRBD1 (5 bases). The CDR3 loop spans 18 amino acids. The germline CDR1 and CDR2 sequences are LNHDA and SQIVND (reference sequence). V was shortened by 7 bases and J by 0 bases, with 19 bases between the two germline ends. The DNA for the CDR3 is TGTGCCAGTACTCCGGGGGGGGGAGAGAGCTCCTATAATTCACCCCTCCACTTT. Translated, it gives CASTPGGGESSYNSPLHF.

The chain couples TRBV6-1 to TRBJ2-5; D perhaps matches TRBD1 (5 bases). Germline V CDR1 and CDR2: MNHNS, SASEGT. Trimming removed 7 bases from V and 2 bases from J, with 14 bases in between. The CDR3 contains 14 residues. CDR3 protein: CASILGQVQETQYF. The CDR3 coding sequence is TGTGCCAGCATCCTGGGGCAGGTTCAAGAGACCCAGTACTTC.

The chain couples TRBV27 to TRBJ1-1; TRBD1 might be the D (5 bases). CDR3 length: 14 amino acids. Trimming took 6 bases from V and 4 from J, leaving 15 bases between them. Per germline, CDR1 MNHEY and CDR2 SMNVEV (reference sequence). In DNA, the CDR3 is TGTGCCAGCAGCTCAGGGACTTGGACCACTGAAGCTTTCTTT. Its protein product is CASSSGTWTTEAFF.

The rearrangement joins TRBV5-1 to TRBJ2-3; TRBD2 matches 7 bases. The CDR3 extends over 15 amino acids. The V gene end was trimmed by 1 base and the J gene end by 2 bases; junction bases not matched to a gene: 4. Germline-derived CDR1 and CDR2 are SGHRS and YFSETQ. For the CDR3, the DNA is TGCGCCAGCAGCTTGAGGCTAGCGGCCACAGATACGCAGTATTTT. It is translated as CASSLRLAATDTQYF.

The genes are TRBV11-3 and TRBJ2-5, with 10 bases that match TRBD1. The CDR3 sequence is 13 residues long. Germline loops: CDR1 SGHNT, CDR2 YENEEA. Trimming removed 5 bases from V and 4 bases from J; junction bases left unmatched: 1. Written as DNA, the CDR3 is TGTGCCAGCAGCCGGGACAGGGGAGAGACCCAGTACTTC. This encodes CASSRDRGETQYF.

The CDR3 is CASSLAGTDRYTF. The CDR3 DNA reads TGCGCCAGCAGCTTGGCGGGGACAGACCGCTACACCTTC. The genes are TRBV5-1 and TRBJ1-2; 7 bases are shared with TRBD1. The CDR3 is made up of 13 amino acids. V was clipped by 0 bases and J by 9 bases; unmatched bases: 5. CDR1 is SGHRS, CDR2 YFSETQ, per germline.

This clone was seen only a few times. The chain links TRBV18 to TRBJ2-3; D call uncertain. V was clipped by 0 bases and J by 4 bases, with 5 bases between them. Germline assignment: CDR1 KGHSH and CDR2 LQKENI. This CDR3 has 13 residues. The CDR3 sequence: CASSPPGPDTQYF. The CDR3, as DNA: TGTGCCAGCTCACCACCGGGCCCAGATACGCAGTATTTT.

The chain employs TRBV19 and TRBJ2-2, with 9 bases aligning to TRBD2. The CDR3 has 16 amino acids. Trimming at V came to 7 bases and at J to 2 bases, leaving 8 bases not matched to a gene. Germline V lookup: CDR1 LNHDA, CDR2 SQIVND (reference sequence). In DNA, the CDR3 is TGTGCCAGTATAGATAGCGGGAGAAGAAACACCGGGGAGCTGTTTTTT. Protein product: CASIDSGRRNTGELFF. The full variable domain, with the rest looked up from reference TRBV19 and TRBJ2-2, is DGGITQSPKYLFRKEGQNVTLSCEQNLNHDAMYWYRQDPGQGLRLIYYSQIVNDFQKGDIAEGYSVSREKKESFPLTVTSAQKNPTAFYLCASIDSGRRNTGELFFGEGSRLTVL.

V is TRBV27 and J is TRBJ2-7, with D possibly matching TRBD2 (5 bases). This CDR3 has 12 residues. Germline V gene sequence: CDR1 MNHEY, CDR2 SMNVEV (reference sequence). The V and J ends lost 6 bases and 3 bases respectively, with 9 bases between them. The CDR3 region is CASSPDFYEQYF. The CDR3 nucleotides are TGTGCCAGCAGCCCGGACTTCTACGAGCAGTACTTC.

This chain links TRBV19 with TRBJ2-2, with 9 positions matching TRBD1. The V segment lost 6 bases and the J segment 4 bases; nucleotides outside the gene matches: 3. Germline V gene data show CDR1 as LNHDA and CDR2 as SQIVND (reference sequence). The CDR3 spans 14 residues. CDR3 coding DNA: TGTGCCAGTAGCAGGACAGGGGTCACCGGGGAGCTGTTTTTT. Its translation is CASSRTGVTGELFF.

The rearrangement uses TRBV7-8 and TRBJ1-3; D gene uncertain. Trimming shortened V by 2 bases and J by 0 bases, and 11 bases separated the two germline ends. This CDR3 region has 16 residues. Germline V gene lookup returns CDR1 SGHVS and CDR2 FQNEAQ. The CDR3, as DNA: TGTGCCAGCAGCTTATATAGACACAGCTCTGGAAACACCATATATTTT. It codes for CASSLYRHSSGNTIYF.

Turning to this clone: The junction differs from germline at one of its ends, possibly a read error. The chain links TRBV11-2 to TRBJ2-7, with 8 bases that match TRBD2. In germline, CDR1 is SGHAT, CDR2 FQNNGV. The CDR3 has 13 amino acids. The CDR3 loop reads CASRLAGTYEQYF. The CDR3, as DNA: TGTGCCAGCAGATTAGCGGGGACCTACGAGCAGTACTTC. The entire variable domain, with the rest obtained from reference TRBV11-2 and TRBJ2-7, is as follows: EAGVAQSPRYKIIEKRQSVAFWCNPISGHATLYWYQQILGQGPKLLIQFQNNGVVDDSQLPKDRFSAERLKGVDSTLKIQPAKLEDSAVYLCASRLAGTYEQYFGPGTRLTVT.

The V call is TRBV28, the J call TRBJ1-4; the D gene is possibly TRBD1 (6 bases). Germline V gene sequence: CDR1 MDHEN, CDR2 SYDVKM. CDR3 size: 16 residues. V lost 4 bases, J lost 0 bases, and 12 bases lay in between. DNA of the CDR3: TGTGCCAGCAGTTATGGACAGCAAACAACTAATGAAAAACTGTTTTTT. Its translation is CASSYGQQTTNEKLFF.

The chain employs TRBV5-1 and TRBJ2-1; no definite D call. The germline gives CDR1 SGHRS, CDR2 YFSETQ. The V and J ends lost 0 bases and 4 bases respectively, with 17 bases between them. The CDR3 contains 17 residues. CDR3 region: CASSLDSWKSLYNEQFF. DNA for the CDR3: TGCGCCAGCAGCTTGGATAGCTGGAAATCTCTATACAATGAGCAGTTCTTC.